This TCR beta chain was recorded in a study of T cells after yellow fever vaccination (dated by TCRdb to the late 2010s). Regarding the research as a whole: The SMART-Seq v4 Ultra Low Input RNA kit was used to prepare libraries from fractions with low cell numbers. To follow T-cell clones before and after primary and booster YFV17D yellow fever vaccination, bulk TCR alpha and beta repertoires were sequenced over time. Two healthy male donors, one aged 18 to 30 and one aged 30 to 39 years, were included in the cohort. Bulk PBMC replicates and cell subsets were isolated from blood drawn at multiple timepoints before and after both primary and secondary immunization. Paper-wide results and their limitations: Because the study included only a couple of donors, the extent to which the findings can be generalized is limited. A small fraction of clonotypes appeared in both the CD4 and CD8 compartments, likely as a result of convergent recombination. Compared with the primary T-cell response, the secondary T-cell response was weaker but faster, peaking on day 5 rather than day 15. Because abundant contaminating clonotypes from the bulk population could be contained in FACS-sorted repertoires, computational filtering was required. After the booster, most clones that had expanded after primary vaccination were detected again (around 97% of CD4 and around nine tenths of CD8), suggesting broad maintenance of memory.

From its cysteine to its phenylalanine, the CDR3 spans 13 amino acids. CDR3 DNA is the only sequence kept; it has 39 bases, read in frame from the first base. V was cut back by 4 bases and J by 5 bases, leaving a gap of 11 bases between them. CDR1 and CDR2, looked up from the germline V gene (reference sequence), are LGHDT and YNNKEL. The sample's treatment or condition label is to be understood as: live attenuated yellow fever vaccine strain. Two biological replicates of bulk PBMCs were collected at each blood-draw timepoint. A standard Ficoll-Paque protocol was used to isolate PBMCs from peripheral blood. TriZol was used to extract RNA from bulk PBMCs, from CD4 and CD8 fractions, and from dextramer-positive and dextramer-negative fractions. This clonotype was found a few times. Its antigen remains undetermined. Qualities for individual bases were not recorded, and no much larger clone is one base off.

Synthesis of TCR cDNA relied on 5'RACE template switching, a step that introduced a universal primer site along with unique molecular identifiers. Priming of cDNA synthesis was performed from both the TCR alpha and TCR beta constant segments. Library amplification used two PCR steps, and the second PCR step added sample barcodes and sequencing adapters. Libraries were sequenced on Illumina HiSeq 2500 (2x100 bp) or NovaSeq (2x150 bp). For the original study's pipeline: Demultiplexing of reads and collapsing into UMI consensus sequences were performed with MIGEC, and V(D)J alignment was carried out with MiXCR. Using edgeR on replicate PBMC samples, clonotypes were called vaccine-responding if FDR was below 0.01 and the log2 fold change was above 5 up to day 15. Each bulk clonotype was labeled CD4 or CD8 based on which sequenced repertoire, CD4 or CD8, contained the clonotype at higher abundance. TCRdb reworked the public reads: Q25 trimming with fastp, MiXCR clone assembly, productive beta chains retained. Duplicate CDR3 protein sequences are folded into a single record with the most common DNA and genes. TCRdb, not the authors, supplied the V and J calls. This sample comprises about 330,000 distinct CDR3 sequences, roughly 8.3% of them detected only once. Roughly 15% of the sample belongs to the ten largest clones.

The rearranged chain carries TRBV3-1 and TRBJ2-5; too little of a D gene remains to name it. Sequencing used PBMCs, obtained roughly 47 days after the first yellow fever vaccination. This clonotype was sampled from a man aged 18 to 35 who received the YFV17D yellow fever vaccine. Here is the DNA: TGTGCCAGCAGCCTTCGACTTGTTGAGACCCAGTACTTC. Translation gives CASSLRLVETQYF.